A single sample gave rise to the 12 T cell receptor beta chains below, sequenced in a study of blood T cell repertoires in COVID-19 (TCRdb year 2020). The library was obtained by the immunoSEQ multiplex PCR assay. Imported from immuneACCESS, the table was reduced by TCRdb to in-frame sequences with V and J called. These copies leave out some clones; in studies compared against another copy, an unresolved V gene accounts for under half, and the cause of the remainder is not known. For this sample there are a few hundred thousand clones; around 87% appear just once. 2.3% of the sample belongs to the ten largest clones. The source material was peripheral blood. The receptor source for this set is a woman aged 45 to 65 with acute or convalescent COVID-19.

The CDR3 reads CASTTSGILSYEQYF. Here the CDR3 DNA reads TGTGCCAGCACGACTAGCGGGATCCTCTCCTACGAGCAGTACTTC. This sequence joins TRBV2 and TRBJ2-7; 11 bases fit TRBD2. Trimming cost V 7 bases and J 0 bases; bases outside gene matches: 5. The CDR3 consists of 15 residues. The germline V gene encodes CDR1 SNHLY and CDR2 FYNNEI.

The gene calls are TRBV18 and TRBJ2-7; 7 positions match TRBD1. The V segment lost 5 bases and the J segment 3 bases; nucleotides outside the gene matches: 4. The germline CDR1 and CDR2 sequences are KGHSH and LQKENI. The CDR3 is made up of 13 amino acids. This CDR3 reads CASSAGQDYEQYF. CDR3 DNA: TGTGCCAGCTCAGCCGGACAGGACTACGAGCAGTACTTC.

This chain connects TRBV6-6 to TRBJ2-7; 11 nucleotides match TRBD1. V was clipped by 5 bases and J by 3 bases; unmatched bases: 6. The germline V gene has CDR1 MNHNY and CDR2 SVGAGI (reference sequence). This CDR3 comprises 15 residues. The DNA for the CDR3 is TGTGCCAGCAGTCGGGGGACAGGGGGACTCTACGAGCAGTACTTC. It yields the protein CASSRGTGGLYEQYF.

V usage is TRBV30 and J usage is TRBJ1-1, with 9 bases fitting TRBD1. The CDR3 is 16 residues long. V gave up 2 bases and J gave up 0 bases; unmatched junction bases: 7. Germline CDR1 reads GTSNPN; CDR2 reads SVGIG (reference sequence). The CDR3 protein is CAWSKDRGSMNTEAFF. The CDR3 region has the DNA TGTGCCTGGAGTAAGGACAGGGGTTCTATGAACACTGAAGCTTTCTTT.

The rearrangement uses TRBV3-1 (or the pseudogene TRBV3-2) and TRBJ2-7; possible D gene TRBD1, 6 bases. V lost 0 bases and J 3 bases, leaving 15 bases between the germline ends. This CDR3 contains 16 residues. Germline CDR1 reads LGHDT; CDR2 reads YNNKEL (reference sequence). In DNA form, the CDR3 reads TGTGCCAGCAGCCAAGAGGGCGACAGGTTAAACTACGAGCAGTACTTC. It specifies CASSQEGDRLNYEQYF.

The rearrangement links TRBV3-1 (or the pseudogene TRBV3-2) to TRBJ2-5; 13 positions match TRBD2. This CDR3 has 16 residues. Unmatched junction bases numbered 6, after V lost 4 bases and J lost 4 bases. Per germline, CDR1 LGHDT and CDR2 YNNKEL (reference sequence). The CDR3 region is CASSLTSGRALETQYF. The CDR3 DNA sequence: TGTGCCAGCAGCCTAACTAGCGGGAGGGCCTTAGAGACCCAGTACTTC.

The chain employs TRBV5-1 and TRBJ2-3, with 7 bases aligning to TRBD2. The V and J ends lost 0 bases and 0 bases, in that order; junction bases with no gene match: 4. CDR3 length equals 16 residues. The germline V gene encodes CDR1 SGHRS and CDR2 YFSETQ. For the CDR3, the DNA is TGCGCCAGCAGCTTGGGGGACTACCAAAGCACAGATACGCAGTATTTT. Translation gives CASSLGDYQSTDTQYF.

V gene TRBV21-1 combines with J gene TRBJ2-5; the table's D gene call, TRBD2, was not cross checked with the DNA. TRBV21-1 is an annotated pseudogene. The CDR3 contains 16 residues. In nucleotides, the CDR3 is TGTGCCAGCAGCGAGCTGACTAGCGGGAGAAGGGAGACCCAGTACTTC. Translating it yields CASSELTSGRRETQYF.

The V call is TRBV28, the J call TRBJ2-1; 10 bases are shared with TRBD2. This CDR3 is built from 16 residues. J lost 3 bases, V lost 2 bases, and 4 bases had no gene match. CDR1 is MDHEN, CDR2 SYDVKM, per germline. The CDR3 loop reads CASSLMGTSVYNEQFF. The CDR3 DNA follows: TGTGCCAGCAGTTTAATGGGGACTAGCGTCTACAATGAGCAGTTCTTC.

V is TRBV2 and J is TRBJ1-1, with 7 positions matching TRBD1. This CDR3 region has 12 residues. With 9 bases clipped from V and 0 bases from J, the junction kept 1 base outside the gene matches. Germline CDR1 is SNHLY and CDR2 is FYNNEI. DNA for the CDR3: TGTGCCAGACAGGGGTTGAACACTGAAGCTTTCTTT. Translating gives CARQGLNTEAFF.

A note on this clone: The germline gene is not matched at one end of the junction; a read error may be the cause. The chain combines TRBV7-2 with TRBJ2-2; D may be TRBD2 (5 bases). The CDR3 spans 14 residues. CDR1 SGHTA and CDR2 FQGNSA come from the germline V gene. The DNA for the CDR3 is TGTGCCAGCAGCCTAGCCCTTCTAGCCGGGGAGCTGTTTTTT. This codes for CASSLALLAGELFF.

This clone was seen a few times. The rearrangement uses TRBV28 and TRBJ2-2; D might be TRBD2 (6 bases). The CDR3 runs 14 residues. Germline lookup yields CDR1 MDHEN and CDR2 SYDVKM. Trimming cost V 6 bases and J 5 bases, with 13 bases left between them. CDR3 coding DNA: TGTGCCAGCAGAATGATCAGCGGGACCGGGGAGCTGTTTTTT. Encoded protein: CASRMISGTGELFF.